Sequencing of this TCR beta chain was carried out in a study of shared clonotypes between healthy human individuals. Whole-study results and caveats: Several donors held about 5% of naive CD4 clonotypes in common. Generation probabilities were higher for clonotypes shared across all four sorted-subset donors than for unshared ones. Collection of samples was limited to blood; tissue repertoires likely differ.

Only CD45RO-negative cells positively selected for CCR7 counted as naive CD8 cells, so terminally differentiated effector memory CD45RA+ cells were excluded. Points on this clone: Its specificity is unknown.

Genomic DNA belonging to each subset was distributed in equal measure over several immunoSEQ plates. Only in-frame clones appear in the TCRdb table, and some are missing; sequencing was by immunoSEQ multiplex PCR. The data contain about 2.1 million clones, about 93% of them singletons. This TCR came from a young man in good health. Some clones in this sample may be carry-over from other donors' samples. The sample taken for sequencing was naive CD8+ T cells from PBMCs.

CDR3 nucleotide sequence: TGTGCCAGTGGGCCGGGAAACACTGAAGCTTTCTTT. Translation: CASGPGNTEAFF. The rearrangement uses TRBV19 and TRBJ1-1, with D unclear. From germline, CDR1 is LNHDA and CDR2 SQIVND (reference sequence). The V and J ends lost 8 bases and 2 bases respectively, with 9 bases between them. CDR3 size: 12 residues.